A single sample is the source of the 27 T cell receptor beta chains below, sequenced in a study of lymphopenia after photon versus proton radiotherapy. The protocol was immunoSEQ multiplex PCR, while the TCRdb copy is restricted to in-frame clones and leaves out a portion. The profile shows 160,000 or so clones, 70% to 90% of them singletons. The sequencing used peripheral blood, collected from a patient treated with photon-based radiotherapy. The receptors here all came from a man aged 50-59 years with gastric cancer.

The chain links TRBV6-5 to TRBJ2-2, with D hard to call. This CDR3 has 12 amino acids. Trimming cost V 6 bases and J 2 bases, with 4 bases left between them. Germline V gene sequence: CDR1 MNHEY, CDR2 SVGAGI. This chain's CDR3 is CASSGNTGELFF. The CDR3 region has the DNA TGTGCCAGCAGCGGAAACACCGGGGAGCTGTTTTTT.

The genes are TRBV7-8 and TRBJ1-1; no firm D call. This CDR3 comprises 15 residues. CDR1 SGHVS and CDR2 FQNEAQ come from the germline V gene. The V end was cut by 3 bases, the J end by 1 base, with 12 bases between. This CDR3 is CASSFSVSENTEAFF. CDR3 in DNA: TGTGCCAGCAGCTTTTCGGTCTCGGAGAACACTGAAGCTTTCTTT.

This clone was counted a single time. The chain couples TRBV4-1 to TRBJ2-3; 7 bases match TRBD2. Germline V gene sequence: CDR1 MGHRA, CDR2 YSYEKL. This CDR3 is 14 amino acids long. Unmatched junction bases numbered 3, after V lost 0 bases and J lost 6 bases. The chain's CDR3 is CASSQDGRGDTQYF. In nucleotides, the CDR3 is TGCGCCAGCAGCCAAGATGGGAGGGGTGATACGCAGTATTTT.

The chain carries TRBV4-3 and TRBJ1-2; 11 bases agree with TRBD1. Germline V CDR1 and CDR2: LGHNA, YSLEER. CDR3 length equals 17 residues. J gave up 0 bases and V 0 bases, and 3 bases lay outside the gene matches. The CDR3 DNA reads as TGCGCCAGCAGCCAAGATTTGGGACAGGGGGCTAACTATGGCTACACCTTC. Protein product: CASSQDLGQGANYGYTF.

The gene calls are TRBV11-2 and TRBJ2-1, with D hard to call. The V and J ends lost 4 bases and 0 bases respectively, with 16 bases between them. CDR1 and CDR2 (germline): SGHAT, FQNNGV. This CDR3 is built from 17 residues. The CDR3 sequence is CASSSLRRASSYNEQFF. CDR3 DNA sequence: TGTGCCAGCAGCTCACTTCGCCGGGCTAGCTCCTACAATGAGCAGTTCTTC.

The chain recombines TRBV29-1 with TRBJ2-5; 8 bases align to TRBD1. With 6 bases clipped from V and 4 bases from J, the junction kept 4 bases outside the gene matches. Germline lookup yields CDR1 SQVTM and CDR2 ANQGSEA. CDR3 length: 12 amino acids. CDR3 coding DNA: TGCAGCGTGGACAGGGTAGGAGAGACCCAGTACTTC. Translating it yields CSVDRVGETQYF. The variable domain in full, with the rest retrieved from reference TRBV29-1 and TRBJ2-5, is SAVISQKPSRDICQRGTSLTIQCQVDSQVTMMFWYRQQPGQSLTLIATANQGSEATYESGFVIDKFPISRPNLTFSTLTVSNMSPEDSSIYLCSVDRVGETQYFGPGTRLLVL.

The rearrangement links TRBV10-3 to TRBJ2-3, with a tentative D call TRBD2 (6 bases). V was trimmed by 6 bases and J by 5 bases, leaving 12 bases between them. Germline values: CDR1 ENHRY, CDR2 SYGVKD. CDR3 size: 13 residues. The CDR3, as DNA: TGTGCCATCAGGGGGAGGCAGGGAGATACGCAGTATTTT. Translating gives CAIRGRQGDTQYF.

The chain is built from TRBV11-2 and TRBJ1-4; 8 positions match TRBD1. Germline CDR1 and CDR2: SGHAT and FQNNGV. V shed 8 bases and J 8 bases; nucleotides not matched to a gene: 7. The CDR3 is 13 amino acids. CDR3 residues: CASSTGVKEKLFF. In DNA form, the CDR3 reads TGTGCCAGCTCGACAGGGGTTAAAGAAAAACTGTTTTTT.

The chain recombines TRBV5-4 with TRBJ2-2, with 9 bases lining up with TRBD1. CDR1 and CDR2 (germline): SGHNT, YYREEE (reference sequence). This CDR3 region has 16 residues. Trimming removed 2 bases from V and 3 bases from J; junction bases left unmatched: 5. CDR3 amino acids: CASSFMGQGYTGELFF. In DNA form, the CDR3 reads TGTGCCAGCAGCTTTATGGGACAGGGTTACACCGGGGAGCTGTTTTTT.

The J gene is TRBJ1-4, the V gene TRBV7-6, with 7 bases fitting TRBD1. This CDR3 contains 15 residues. V dropped 7 bases and J dropped 8; count of bases not matched to a gene: 13. Looked up from germline, CDR1 is SGHVS and CDR2 is FNYEAQ. The CDR3 nucleotides are TGTGCCAGCACCCCTGCAGAGACAGGGAGGGAAAAACTGTTTTTT. Translating it yields CASTPAETGREKLFF. Combining the CDR3 with reference TRBV7-6 and TRBJ1-4 gives the whole variable domain GAGVSQSPRYKVTKRGQDVALRCDPISGHVSLYWYRQALGQGPEFLTYFNYEAQQDKSGLPNDRFSAERPEGSISTLTIQRTEQRDSAMYRCASTPAETGREKLFFGSGTQLSVL.

The gene calls are TRBV19 and TRBJ1-1; TRBD1 agrees at 8 bases. Germline lookup yields CDR1 LNHDA and CDR2 SQIVND (reference sequence). The junction had 4 bases not matched to a gene; V was cut back by 5 bases and J by 5 bases. CDR3 length equals 13 residues. CDR3 nucleotides: TGTGCCAGTAGTTCGGACAGGGAAACTGAAGCTTTCTTT. Protein sequence: CASSSDRETEAFF.

The genes are TRBV7-2 and TRBJ2-7; 7 bases are a match to TRBD2. This CDR3 has 14 residues. The V and J ends lost 11 bases and 1 base, in that order; junction bases with no gene match: 11. Germline V gives CDR1 SGHTA, CDR2 FQGNSA. CDR3 sequence: CAVSPGGLSYEQYF. The DNA of the CDR3 is TGTGCCGTTAGCCCGGGGGGACTTTCCTACGAGCAGTACTTC.

The chain couples TRBV9 to TRBJ1-2, with 7 bases that match TRBD1. V was clipped by 3 bases and J by 8 bases; unmatched bases: 10. Germline loops: CDR1 SGDLS, CDR2 YYNGEE. The CDR3 consists of 14 residues. The CDR3 region has the DNA TGTGCCAGCAGCGCCCAACAGGGGATCGGGGGCTACACCTTC. Its protein product is CASSAQQGIGGYTF.

CDR3 nucleotide sequence: TGTGCCAGCTCACTTGGGACAGTTGAACAGCCCCAGCATTTT. Its protein product is CASSLGTVEQPQHF. The rearrangement joins TRBV18 to TRBJ1-5; TRBD1 aligns across 7 bases. The germline CDR1 and CDR2 sequences are KGHSH and LQKENI. The J segment lost 7 bases and the V segment lost 4 bases, leaving 7 bases of the junction unmatched. This CDR3 spans 14 amino acids.

The V and J genes are TRBV2 and TRBJ1-5; D uncertain. Trimming pared 2 bases from V and 9 bases from J, leaving 11 bases between. The CDR3 is 13 amino acids. CDR1 is SNHLY, CDR2 FYNNEI, per germline. CDR3 sequence (DNA): TGTGCCAGCAGTGAATCGCCCCGGGGGCCCCAGCATTTT. Amino acids: CASSESPRGPQHF.

The chain has TRBV7-2 and TRBJ2-1, with 8 bases that match TRBD1. Trimming removed 5 bases from V and 8 bases from J; junction bases left unmatched: 8. Germline-derived CDR1 and CDR2 are SGHTA and FQGNSA. The CDR3 length is 14 residues. The CDR3 DNA is TGTGCCAGCAGCCCTCGACAGGGGATCGATGAGCAGTTCTTC. This codes for CASSPRQGIDEQFF.

The chain employs TRBV13 and TRBJ2-3, with 13 bases identical to TRBD2. The germline V gene encodes CDR1 PRHDT and CDR2 FYEKMQ (reference sequence). The CDR3 runs 19 residues. Trimming cost V 5 bases and J 2 bases; bases outside gene matches: 13. The CDR3 DNA sequence: TGTGCCAGCAGCCCGGGGGAACTAGCGGGAGGGTCCCCCACAGATACGCAGTATTTT. Protein sequence: CASSPGELAGGSPTDTQYF.

The V gene is TRBV5-1, the J gene TRBJ1-1; no reliable D call. Between the trimmed V and J ends, which lost 0 bases and 1 base, there was a span of 4 bases. Germline lookup yields CDR1 SGHRS and CDR2 YFSETQ. The CDR3 is 13 amino acids. The CDR3, as DNA: TGCGCCAGCAGCTTGGATTGGAACACTGAAGCTTTCTTT. As protein: CASSLDWNTEAFF.

This clone showed up just once. The chain links TRBV29-1 to TRBJ1-4, with D unclear. Trimming left V 3 bases short and J 0 bases short, with 8 bases between. The germline gives CDR1 SQVTM, CDR2 ANQGSEA. This CDR3 is built from 14 residues. The CDR3 region is CSVESRATNEKLFF. The CDR3 DNA follows: TGCAGCGTTGAGTCCCGAGCAACTAATGAAAAACTGTTTTTT.

Regarding this clone: The same CDR3 can be traced to other DNA sequences in this sample. The chain joins TRBV18 to TRBJ2-1, with 14 nucleotides matching TRBD2. Trimming took 3 bases from V and 6 from J; bases not matched to a gene: 1. Germline V gene data show CDR1 as KGHSH and CDR2 as LQKENI. The CDR3 totals 15 residues. This chain's CDR3 is CASSPGTSGSNEQFF. The CDR3 DNA follows: TGTGCCAGCTCACCGGGGACTAGCGGGAGCAATGAGCAGTTCTTC.

This clone was found many times. The chain combines TRBV11-2 with TRBJ1-2; possible D gene TRBD1, 5 bases. The CDR3 runs 14 residues. The ends were cut back, 5 bases at V and 8 bases at J, with 18 bases in the middle. Germline CDR1 is SGHAT and CDR2 is FQNNGV. For the CDR3, the DNA is TGTGCCAGCAGCCCCCCGGGACGGCGAAGAGGCTACACCTTC. Its translation: CASSPPGRRRGYTF. Filled out from reference TRBV11-2 and TRBJ1-2, the complete variable domain reads EAGVAQSPRYKIIEKRQSVAFWCNPISGHATLYWYQQILGQGPKLLIQFQNNGVVDDSQLPKDRFSAERLKGVDSTLKIQPAKLEDSAVYLCASSPPGRRRGYTFGSGTRLTVV.

This clone came up once. The chain is built from TRBV12-5 and TRBJ2-5; either TRBD1 or TRBD2 may supply D (5 bases each). This CDR3 is 12 amino acids long. Germline V gene sequence: CDR1 LGHNT, CDR2 FRNRAP. V lost 6 bases to trimming and J lost 5 bases, with 10 bases between them. CDR3: CASGPGSETQYF. The CDR3, as DNA: TGTGCTAGTGGACCAGGGAGCGAGACCCAGTACTTC.

The chain couples TRBV2 to TRBJ2-1; either TRBD1 or TRBD2 may supply D (6 bases each). The CDR3 is made up of 17 amino acids. V gave up 0 bases and J gave up 5 bases, with 17 bases separating them. CDR1 is SNHLY, CDR2 FYNNEI, per germline. The CDR3 coding sequence is TGTGCCAGCAGTGAAGCCCCCCGGTGGGGGGCCCACAATGAGCAGTTCTTC. As protein: CASSEAPRWGAHNEQFF.

The J gene is TRBJ2-7, the V gene TRBV5-8; 8 bases align to TRBD1. The CDR3 totals 14 residues. CDR1 is SGHTS and CDR2 is YDEGEE in the germline V gene. Trimming at V came to 4 bases and at J to 5 bases, leaving 8 bases not matched to a gene. DNA for the CDR3: TGTGCCAGCAGCCCGCGGACAGGGACCCACGAGCAGTACTTC. This gives the protein CASSPRTGTHEQYF.

This clone was observed once. The chain uses TRBV21-1 and TRBJ2-7; TRBD2 was called by the table and not checked on the DNA. TRBV21-1 is a pseudogene segment. This CDR3 region has 20 residues. CDR3 coding DNA: TGTGCCAGCAGCAAAGTCCTTGGTAGCGGGAGGGCCGGTCGAGTCTACGAGCAGTACTTC. This codes for CASSKVLGSGRAGRVYEQYF.

The V call is TRBV2, the J call TRBJ2-3; 7 bases are shared with TRBD2. The V segment lost 6 bases and the J segment 0 bases; nucleotides outside the gene matches: 9. Germline V gives CDR1 SNHLY, CDR2 FYNNEI. CDR3 size: 16 residues. CDR3 amino acids: CASRLLAGSSTDTQYF. CDR3 DNA: TGTGCCAGCAGGCTGTTAGCGGGTTCTAGCACAGATACGCAGTATTTT.

CDR3 sequence (DNA): TGTGCCAGCAGCCTCTCGACTAGCGGGAGGTTCTACGAGCAGTACTTC. Translated, it gives CASSLSTSGRFYEQYF. The V gene is TRBV7-2, the J gene TRBJ2-7; TRBD2 matches 13 bases. In germline, CDR1 is SGHTA, CDR2 FQGNSA. V trimming: 5 bases; J trimming: 3 bases; junction bases outside the gene matches: 7. The CDR3 sequence is 16 residues long.